This T cell receptor (beta chain) was observed in a study of metastatic and nonmetastatic thyroid tumors. Turning to the study itself: The study looked at repertoires side by side in blood and in tumor or nodule tissue from malignant and benign thyroid patients.

Notes on the study in general: TCR beta diversity was reportedly significantly higher in malignant thyroid tumors than benign nodules, in blood and tumor.

Original analysis: The study took CDR3 differences across clinicopathological groups and made a distant-metastasis classifier for papillary thyroid cancer from them. Using MiXCR, TCRdb reanalyzed the PCR reads. TCRdb, rather than the study authors, made the V and J calls. The sample includes around 50,000 clones, over 20% of them seen just once. V lost 7 bases and J lost 5, with 15 bases in between. This CDR3 spans 14 amino acids. Germline V gives CDR1 SGHAT, CDR2 FQNNGV. Patients underwent thyroid surgery, and none had received any treatment before it. This clone was detected ten times or more. Its antigen is currently unknown.

The clonotype comes from a male donor with papillary thyroid cancer or a benign thyroid nodule (not recorded which). Some clones in this sample may be carry-over from other donors' samples. The chain joins TRBV11-2 to TRBJ2-1, with D unresolved. Sequenced: blood. The CDR3 nucleotides read TGTGCCAGCAATGTTGGAGTAGGCCACAATGAGCAGTTCTTC. It yields the protein CASNVGVGHNEQFF.